This T cell receptor beta chain was retrieved from a study of blood T cell repertoires in COVID-19. Study context: Specimens from acute and convalescent COVID-19 originated in the United States, Italy and Spain. T cells, B-cell-depleted T cells, or PBMCs provided the cDNA or gDNA that served as material.

The V gene lost 5 bases and the J gene lost 3 bases, with 12 bases spanning the gap. The CDR3 contains 14 residues. Germline V gives CDR1 SGHVS, CDR2 FQNEAQ. The assay was immunoSEQ multiplex PCR, and TCRdb's table has in-frame clones only and misses some. The sample contains about 160,000 clones, 65% to 85% of which appear only once. This study enrolled people aged 18 to 89 from approximately 25 US geographic areas. Clinical history reported by participants formed the basis on which cohorts were assigned. Sequenced material: PBMCs or T cells enriched from blood (not recorded which). This chain joins TRBV7-8 and TRBJ2-3; D remains unclear. This receptor was identified in a woman in her 40s with acute COVID-19. The chain's CDR3 is CASSLIWSTDTQYF. CDR3 coding DNA: TGTGCCAGCAGCCTTATTTGGAGTACAGATACGCAGTATTTT.